The clone carrying this T cell receptor (beta chain) was recorded many times. The antigen is undetermined. This sample is drawn from a study of T cells in Graves' hyperthyroidism and ophthalmopathy. The CDR3 covers 14 residues. V lost 3 bases, J lost 3 bases, and 12 bases lay in between. Germline values: CDR1 SNHLY, CDR2 FYNNEI. Amplified TCR beta CDR3 regions came from RNA transcripts. TCR CDR3 regions were first amplified by RT-PCR with HTBI primers. TCRdb passed the multiplex PCR reads through MiXCR, listing each CDR3 protein once. The sample lists about 400,000 distinct CDR3 sequences; over 12% were seen once. Overall study findings and caveats: Blood held most thyroid clonotypes expanded above 0.001 frequency. A median approximately 6.5 months before onset, the model predicted ophthalmopathy.

This chain joins TRBV2 and TRBJ2-7; either TRBD1 or TRBD2 may supply D (5 bases each). The sequence came from a woman aged 55-70 years with Graves' ophthalmopathy. Input material: blood. The CDR3: CASSEVQEDYEQYF. The DNA for the CDR3 is TGTGCCAGCAGTGAGGTACAGGAGGACTACGAGCAGTACTTC.